This T cell receptor beta chain was found in a study of T-cell memory formation after mild COVID-19. As concerns this clonotype: The antigen remains undetermined.

Whole-study findings and limits: A balance of CD4 and CD8 characterized clones contracting day 15 to 85, whereas later expanders leaned CD4+.

5'RACE primed at constant segments yielded TCR alpha and TCR beta cDNA libraries bearing sample barcodes and UMIs. TCRdb re-analysed the 5' RACE reads in MiXCR, keeping a single row per CDR3 protein. Among almost 250,000 distinct CDR3 sequences, 15% were seen once, and the ten largest hold 2.1%. This CDR3 region has 16 residues. Per the germline V gene, CDR1 is MNHEY and CDR2 is SVGAGI. J was trimmed by 4 bases and V by 0 bases; bases with no gene match: 3. This TCR came from an adult woman who had mild COVID-19 (a few samples of this study predate the infection). Cell type and time point are not known. The gene calls are TRBV6-5 and TRBJ2-7; 13 nucleotides match TRBD2. Sequenced sample: PBMCs or a T cell subset sorted from them (not recorded which). CDR3 nucleotide sequence: TGTGCCAGCAGTTACTCGAGACTAGCGGGAGGATACGAGCAGTACTTC. This translates into CASSYSRLAGGYEQYF.